This entry features one TCR beta chain sequence. Its antigen is still unknown. The sample carries other DNA sequences with the same CDR3. The data derive from a study of beta chain features in type 1 diabetes. Study-level results: Shorter TCRB CDR3s, moderately but significantly so, marked every one of the four CD4+ subsets in Type 1 diabetes patients.

Every donor provided one heparinised blood draw, which averaged roughly 120 mL. Populations isolated by sorting all had purity greater than 95%. Isolated RNA was reverse transcribed in full, so expressed TCRB transcripts were sequenced. Here immunoSEQ multiplex PCR was the method, and the copy in TCRdb shows in-frame clones only, minus some. Of fewer than 350,000 clones in the sample, less than 20% were seen once. V lost 0 bases and J lost 0, with 3 bases in between. In germline, CDR1 is SGHRS, CDR2 YFSETQ. The CDR3 has 13 residues. The chain combines TRBV5-1 with TRBJ1-1; D is uncertain. The sample comprised naive CD4+ T cells from blood. This sequence was found in a woman aged 18-35 years in good health. CDR3 nucleotide sequence: TGCGCCAGCAGCTTGGGCGTGAACACTGAAGCTTTCTTT. The encoded protein is CASSLGVNTEAFF.